This is a list of T cell receptor beta chains from one sample in a study of T cell responses to AZD1222 COVID-19 vaccine. Repertoires were generated with immunoSEQ multiplex PCR, while TCRdb's copy carries only in-frame clones and drops some. Of some 250,000 clones in the sample, 90% to 95% were seen once. This specimen consisted of peripheral blood, obtained 28 days after the second AZD1222 dose. The source of these receptors is an adult who received the AZD1222 COVID-19 vaccine. The CDR3 runs from the conserved cysteine through the conserved F or W. A D gene is named only where the DNA matches it firmly. For some rows the clone size is stated as once, few or many, or as a class when expanded; others skip it.

>.|TRBJ2-1|.|TRBV28
CASSTPRSGRSYNEQFF
TGTGCCAGCAGTACCCCCCGCTCGGGACGTTCCTACAATGAGCAGTTCTTC
>once|TRBJ1-1|.|TRBV6-5
CASSRTGNTEAFF
TGTGCCAGCAGTCGCACAGGGAACACTGAAGCTTTCTTT
>.|TRBJ2-5|TRBD2|TRBV2
CASSLGGLAGQETQYF
TGTGCCAGCAGCCTAGGCGGACTAGCGGGTCAAGAGACCCAGTACTTC
>.|TRBJ1-1|.|TRBV5-1
CASSVQGYGNTEAFF
TGCGCCAGCAGCGTACAGGGCTATGGGAACACTGAAGCTTTCTTT
>.|TRBJ1-1|.|TRBV7-3
CASSPLAETEAFF
TGTGCCAGCAGCCCCCTGGCGGAAACTGAAGCTTTCTTT
>.|TRBJ1-3|.|TRBV11-3
CASSSGNTIYF
TGTGCCAGCTCGTCTGGAAACACCATATATTTT
>.|TRBJ1-1|.|TRBV28
CASSLSRGTEAFF
TGTGCCAGCAGCTTATCCCGGGGCACTGAAGCTTTCTTT
>.|TRBJ1-2|.|TRBV27
CASSFLGEPYGYTF
TGTGCCAGCAGTTTTTTAGGTGAGCCATATGGCTACACCTTC
>.|TRBJ1-1|.|TRBV12-3/TRBV12-4
CASSLKGGTEAFF
TGTGCCAGCAGTTTAAAGGGAGGCACTGAAGCTTTCTTT
>.|TRBJ2-1|TRBD2|TRBV11-2
CASSLIRGGRTYNEQFF
TGTGCCAGCAGCTTAATCCGCGGGGGGAGGACCTACAATGAGCAGTTCTTC
>.|TRBJ1-5|.|TRBV19
CASTPAGGRSNQPQHF
TGTGCCAGTACCCCCGCGGGGGGCAGAAGCAATCAGCCCCAGCATTTT
>once|TRBJ2-7|.|TRBV18
CASSPPPAANEQYF
TGTGCCAGCTCACCACCGCCAGCAGCCAACGAGCAGTACTTC
>.|TRBJ1-5|.|TRBV24-1
CATSDVNQPQHF
TGTGCCACCAGTGATGTCAATCAGCCCCAGCATTTT
>.|TRBJ1-5|.|TRBV18
CASSQQGPNQPQHF
TGTGCCAGCTCACAACAGGGACCCAATCAGCCCCAGCATTTT
>.|TRBJ2-1|.|TRBV11-1
CASSPSLDNEQFF
TGTGCCAGCAGCCCGAGCCTGGACAATGAGCAGTTCTTC
>.|TRBJ1-5|TRBD1|TRBV19
CASSDRGRDSNQPQHF
TGTGCCAGTTCTGACAGGGGTAGAGATAGCAATCAGCCCCAGCATTTT
>.|TRBJ1-2|.|TRBV6-2/TRBV6-3
CASSYPPGGDYGYTF
TGTGCCAGCAGTTACCCACCGGGGGGTGACTATGGCTACACCTTC
>.|TRBJ2-7|TRBD1|TRBV28
CASRGTGGILYEQYF
TGTGCCAGCAGGGGGACAGGGGGCATCCTATACGAGCAGTACTTC
>.|TRBJ2-2|.|TRBV11-1
CASSLETGELFF
TGTGCCAGCAGCTTAGAGACCGGGGAGCTGTTTTTT
>once|TRBJ1-1|TRBD1|TRBV5-1
CASSDQGVEGTEAFF
TGCGCCAGCAGCGATCAGGGGGTTGAGGGCACTGAAGCTTTCTTT
>.|TRBJ1-4|TRBD1|TRBV28
CASSSGTGREKLFF
TGTGCCAGCAGTTCAGGGACAGGGAGGGAAAAACTGTTTTTT
>.|TRBJ2-2|.|TRBV4-1
CASSRLGGAGELFF
TGCGCCAGCAGCCGACTAGGAGGGGCCGGGGAGCTGTTTTTT
>.|TRBJ1-1|.|TRBV7-5
CARSLPQRGPRVNTEAFF
TGTGCCAGAAGCTTACCTCAAAGGGGGCCACGGGTGAACACTGAAGCTTTCTTT
>.|TRBJ1-5|.|TRBV2
CASAPRAYSNQPQHF
TGTGCCAGCGCACCTCGTGCGTATAGCAATCAGCCCCAGCATTTT
>.|TRBJ1-6|.|TRBV6-6
CASNTPGQNSPLHF
TGTGCCAGCAACACACCAGGGCAGAATTCACCCCTCCACTTT
>few|TRBJ2-7|.|TRBV4-1
CASSQAPRYEQYF
TGCGCCAGCAGCCAAGCCCCCCGGTACGAGCAGTACTTC
>.|TRBJ2-6|.|TRBV3-1/TRBV3-2
CASSRVRGLANVLTF
TGTGCCAGCAGTCGAGTTAGGGGGTTGGCCAACGTCCTGACTTTC
>.|TRBJ1-2|TRBD1|TRBV28
CASSTIRDSLGTNYGYTF
TGTGCCAGCAGTACGATCCGGGACAGCCTAGGAACTAACTATGGCTACACCTTC
>.|TRBJ2-7|TRBD2|TRBV3-1/TRBV3-2
CASSHPTSGGSYEQYF
TGTGCCAGCAGCCACCCTACTAGCGGGGGATCCTACGAGCAGTACTTC
>.|TRBJ1-5|.|TRBV28
CASTLVGGSNQPQHF
TGTGCCAGCACGCTCGTGGGGGGTAGCAATCAGCCCCAGCATTTT
>.|TRBJ1-1|.|TRBV19
CASGWGFNTEAFF
TGTGCCAGTGGATGGGGTTTTAACACTGAAGCTTTCTTT
>.|TRBJ2-1|TRBD2|TRBV19
CASSIGLAGGLVEQFF
TGTGCCAGTAGTATTGGTCTAGCGGGAGGGTTGGTTGAGCAGTTCTTC
>.|TRBJ2-3|TRBD2|TRBV5-1
CASSLGTSRGDTQYF
TGCGCCAGCAGCCTCGGGACTAGTCGAGGGGATACGCAGTATTTT
>.|TRBJ2-7|.|TRBV5-1
CASSFPGTYEQYF
TGCGCCAGCAGCTTTCCAGGGACCTACGAGCAGTACTTC
>.|TRBJ2-7|.|TRBV28
CASTSAPSYEQYF
TGTGCCAGCACCAGTGCTCCCTCCTACGAGCAGTACTTC
>.|TRBJ1-1|.|TRBV7-6
CASTPGGNTEAFF
TGTGCCAGCACCCCGGGGGGGAACACTGAAGCTTTCTTT
>.|TRBJ1-5|.|TRBV3-1/TRBV3-2
CASSPSGDQPQHF
TGTGCCAGCAGCCCCAGCGGCGATCAGCCCCAGCATTTT
>.|TRBJ1-2|TRBD1|TRBV5-1
CASSLSGTGYGYTF
TGCGCCAGCAGCCTCTCTGGGACAGGATATGGCTACACCTTC
>.|TRBJ1-1|.|TRBV15
CATSPRTEGTEAFF
TGTGCCACCAGCCCCCGAACCGAGGGCACTGAAGCTTTCTTT
>.|TRBJ1-2|.|TRBV28
CASRLGGYTF
TGTGCCAGCAGACTGGGGGGCTACACCTTC
>once|TRBJ2-1|TRBD1|TRBV12-5
CASGPQGAREQFF
TGTGCTAGTGGCCCCCAGGGGGCACGGGAGCAGTTCTTC
>.|TRBJ2-1|TRBD2|TRBV5-4
CASSSSGRPYNEQFF
TGTGCCAGCAGCTCTAGCGGGAGACCCTACAATGAGCAGTTCTTC
>.|TRBJ2-5|TRBD2|TRBV10-3
CAISEWTSGSSLQETQYF
TGTGCCATCAGTGAGTGGACTAGCGGGAGTTCCCTCCAAGAGACCCAGTACTTC
>.|TRBJ2-1|TRBD1|TRBV6-2/TRBV6-3
CASSLGTGLFF
TGTGCCAGCAGTTTGGGGACAGGGCTGTTCTTC
>.|TRBJ1-1|.|TRBV6-1
CASSEEVWQGPGLYSEAFF
TGTGCCAGCAGTGAAGAAGTTTGGCAGGGGCCTGGGCTCTATTCTGAAGCTTTCTTT
>.|TRBJ2-7|.|TRBV5-1
CASSSRGEQYF
TGCGCCAGCAGCTCCCGGGGCGAGCAGTACTTC
>.|TRBJ2-3|.|TRBV20-1
CSVALRDTQYF
TGCAGTGTCGCATTACGGGATACGCAGTATTTT
>once|TRBJ2-4|.|TRBV28
CASSLGSDGENIQYF
TGTGCCAGCAGTTTGGGATCGGATGGAGAAAACATTCAGTACTTC
>once|TRBJ1-6|.|TRBV27
CASSPGQWAPLHF
TGTGCCAGCAGCCCGGGACAATGGGCACCCCTCCACTTT
>.|TRBJ2-7|TRBD1|TRBV2
CASRDRGAYEQYF
TGTGCCAGCCGGGACAGGGGAGCCTACGAGCAGTACTTC
>.|TRBJ2-2|.|TRBV29-1
CSVFRNTGELFF
TGCAGCGTTTTCAGGAACACCGGGGAGCTGTTTTTT
>.|TRBJ2-3|.|TRBV28
CASRGDTQYF
TGTGCCAGCAGGGGGGATACGCAGTATTTT
>.|TRBJ1-2|.|TRBV6-6
CASSYSAPAEGYTF
TGTGCCAGCAGTTACTCGGCCCCCGCCGAGGGCTACACCTTC
>.|TRBJ1-3|.|TRBV14
CASSQSGNTIYF
TGTGCCAGCAGCCAATCAGGAAACACCATATATTTT
>.|TRBJ1-6|TRBD1|TRBV19
CASSARQGTPLHF
TGTGCCAGTAGTGCCCGACAGGGTACACCCCTCCACTTT